The rows below give T cell receptor beta chains drawn from one sample of a study of neurological immune-mediated disorders. TCRdb re-called the 5' RACE reads through MiXCR, storing one row per CDR3 protein. The sample includes 45,000 or so distinct CDR3 sequences, about 12% of them seen just once. Sequenced: PBMCs. These receptors were collected from a female donor in good health. Both conserved end residues are part of each CDR3. Each record gives: CDR3 length, clone size, J gene, D gene, V gene, CDR3 DNA, CDR3 protein. The D gene is left open where the match is weak. Expanded clones get a size class; other rows say once, few or many, or leave the size out.

16,many,TRBJ2-5,TRBD2,TRBV5-1,TGCGCCAGCAGCTCTCGACCTCTAGCGGCCAAAGAGACCCAGTACTTC,CASSSRPLAAKETQYF
16,many,TRBJ2-6,-,TRBV5-1,TGCGCCAGCAGCGCAGGGGTAGCTTCTGGGGCCAACGTCCTGACTTTC,CASSAGVASGANVLTF
14,many,TRBJ1-3,-,TRBV20-1,TGCAGTGCCCCTGGCGTCGACTCTGGAAACACCATATATTTT,CSAPGVDSGNTIYF
15,many,TRBJ2-5,TRBD2,TRBV7-3,TGTGCCAGCAGCAAAGGACTAGCGGCCCAAGAGACCCAGTACTTC,CASSKGLAAQETQYF
16,many,TRBJ1-2,-,TRBV5-1,TGCGCCAGCAGCTCCACCCCCCTACAGGGAAACTATGGCTACACCTTC,CASSSTPLQGNYGYTF
19,many,TRBJ2-1,TRBD2,TRBV5-1,TGCGCCAGCAGCTTGGTGATGGGCCCTGGGACTAGCGGATACAATGAGCAGTTCTTC,CASSLVMGPGTSGYNEQFF
15,many,TRBJ2-3,-,TRBV7-2,TGTGCCAGCATCGACCCTGGGCGGGGCACTTATACGCAGTATTTT,CASIDPGRGTYTQYF
13,many,TRBJ2-7,TRBD1,TRBV12-3/TRBV12-4,TGTGCCAGCAGTTCGGACAGGGGGGACGAGCAGTACTTC,CASSSDRGDEQYF
14,many,TRBJ2-5,-,TRBV7-9,TGTGCCAGCAGTCGAACCGGGAACCAAGAGACCCAGTACTTC,CASSRTGNQETQYF
13,many,TRBJ2-2,-,TRBV5-1,TGCGCCAGCAGCCAACAGTCCACCGGGGAGCTGTTTTTT,CASSQQSTGELFF
14,many,TRBJ1-1,TRBD1,TRBV6-5,TGTGCCAGCAGTTACCCGGGACAGTCCACTGAAGCTTTCTTT,CASSYPGQSTEAFF
16,many,TRBJ2-7,TRBD1,TRBV5-1,TGCGCCAGCAGCTTTCCACCGACAGGGAACTCCTACGAGCAGTACTTC,CASSFPPTGNSYEQYF
12,many,TRBJ2-2,-,TRBV27,TGTGCCAGCAGTTTATTTGCCGGGGAGCTGTTTTTT,CASSLFAGELFF
14,many,TRBJ1-3,-,TRBV6-5,TGTGCCAGTAGCGGAGGGGTGGGAGTAAACACCATATATTTT,CASSGGVGVNTIYF
17,-,TRBJ2-3,TRBD2,TRBV3-1,TGTGCCAGCAGCCAAGATGAAGCTAGCGGATACACAGATACGCAGTATTTT,CASSQDEASGYTDTQYF
16,many,TRBJ2-1,-,TRBV7-6,TGTGCCAGCAGCTTAGCTGCGGGCCCCCCCTACAATGAGCAGTTCTTC,CASSLAAGPPYNEQFF